This passage covers 23 T cell receptor beta chains from one sample sequenced in a study of blood T cell repertoires in COVID-19. Sequencing was performed with immunoSEQ multiplex PCR; in TCRdb, only in-frame clones are kept and a portion is missing. The sample carries 450,000 or so clones, over 85% recorded once. The sample taken for sequencing was peripheral blood. These receptors were obtained from a man between 18 and 35 years old with COVID-19, enrolled during active disease.

This clone was picked up many times. Other DNA sequences from this sample encode an identical CDR3 as well. The chain recombines TRBV19 with TRBJ1-2, with D possibly matching TRBD1 (6 bases). The CDR3 has 12 amino acids. In germline, CDR1 is LNHDA, CDR2 SQIVND (reference sequence). Trimming took off 3 bases at V and 8 bases at J, with 10 bases between the two ends. The CDR3 nucleotides read TGTGCCAGTAGTATGGCAGGGGACGGCTACACCTTC. Its translation is CASSMAGDGYTF.

The CDR3 is CASSLWGREQPQHF. CDR3 nucleotides: TGTGCCAGCAGTTTATGGGGCCGGGAACAGCCCCAGCATTTT. The chain has TRBV28 and TRBJ1-5; D is uncertain. The germline V and J ends were trimmed by 0 bases and 7 bases, with 10 bases remaining between them. Germline V gene data show CDR1 as MDHEN and CDR2 as SYDVKM. The CDR3 runs to 14 residues.

The rearrangement joins TRBV7-6 to TRBJ1-2, with a tentative D call TRBD1 (6 bases). The CDR3 spans 16 residues. Germline V gene sequence: CDR1 SGHVS, CDR2 FNYEAQ. The germline V and J ends were trimmed by 1 base and 0 bases, with 12 bases remaining between them. CDR3 coding DNA: TGTGCCAGCAGCTTAGGAGGGGGACACTCTAACTATGGCTACACCTTC. Protein: CASSLGGGHSNYGYTF.

The rearrangement joins TRBV11-2 to TRBJ2-1; 7 bases map to TRBD1. The germline CDR1 and CDR2 sequences are SGHAT and FQNNGV. With V trimmed by 5 bases and J by 1 base, 11 bases remained unmatched. This CDR3 is built from 17 residues. The CDR3 DNA is TGTGCCAGCAGCGTACTCCCGGGACAGAAGTCCTACAATGAGCAGTTCTTC. Residues: CASSVLPGQKSYNEQFF. Together with reference TRBV11-2 and TRBJ2-1, the CDR3 gives the full variable domain: EAGVAQSPRYKIIEKRQSVAFWCNPISGHATLYWYQQILGQGPKLLIQFQNNGVVDDSQLPKDRFSAERLKGVDSTLKIQPAKLEDSAVYLCASSVLPGQKSYNEQFFGPGTRLTVL.

The J gene is TRBJ1-4, the V gene TRBV5-6, with D unclear. V lost 5 bases and J lost 4, with 12 bases in between. The CDR3 spans 14 residues. CDR1 SGHDT and CDR2 YYEEEE come from the germline V gene. CDR3 bases: TGTGCCAGCAGTCAATCAGGTTATAATGAAAAACTGTTTTTT. Protein product: CASSQSGYNEKLFF.

This chain joins TRBV5-1 and TRBJ2-5; D ambiguous. Germline V CDR1 and CDR2: SGHRS, YFSETQ. Deletions cut 0 bases from V and 9 bases from J, with 12 bases between. The CDR3 is 13 residues long. In DNA form, the CDR3 reads TGCGCCAGCAGCTTGGACCAGCATCAGGCCCAGTACTTC. This gives the protein CASSLDQHQAQYF. Using reference TRBV5-1 and TRBJ2-5 for the parts outside the CDR3, the full variable domain is KAGVTQTPRYLIKTRGQQVTLSCSPISGHRSVSWYQQTPGQGLQFLFEYFSETQRNKGNFPGRFSGRQFSNSRSEMNVSTLELGDSALYLCASSLDQHQAQYFGPGTRLLVL.

The V gene is TRBV11-3, the J gene TRBJ2-1; D may be TRBD2 (6 bases). Trimming cost V 0 bases and J 10 bases, with 13 bases left between them. Germline lookup yields CDR1 SGHNT and CDR2 YENEEA. This CDR3 contains 14 residues. Here the CDR3 DNA reads TGTGCCAGCAGCTTAGATAATCGACTAGAGGAGCAGTTCTTC. It translates to CASSLDNRLEEQFF.

The gene calls are TRBV5-8 and TRBJ2-4; perhaps TRBD1 as D (6 bases). With 4 bases removed from V and 0 bases from J, the gap between germline ends came to 11 bases. The CDR3 consists of 15 residues. Per the germline V gene, CDR1 is SGHTS and CDR2 is YDEGEE. The CDR3 DNA is TGTGCCAGCAGCGCTGGACAGATAGCCAAAAACATTCAGTACTTC. This translates into CASSAGQIAKNIQYF.

This rearrangement joins TRBV11-1 to TRBJ2-4, with TRBD1 matching 9 bases. Unmatched junction bases numbered 7, after V lost 1 base and J lost 9 bases. Germline V gene sequence: CDR1 SGHAT, CDR2 FQDESV (reference sequence). The CDR3 is 15 residues long. DNA of the CDR3: TGTGCCAGCAGCTTAGTGGGGACAGGGACCCTCATTCAGTACTTC. Amino acids: CASSLVGTGTLIQYF. Drawing the rest from reference TRBV11-1 and TRBJ2-4, the complete variable domain is EAEVAQSPRYKITEKSQAVAFWCDPISGHATLYWYRQILGQGPELLVQFQDESVVDDSQLPKDRFSAERLKGVDSTLKIQPAELGDSAMYLCASSLVGTGTLIQYFGAGTRLSVL.

The CDR3 DNA reads TGCGCCAGCAGCTCGACGGGATCCTACGAGCAGTACTTC. Its translation: CASSSTGSYEQYF. The V gene is TRBV5-1, the J gene TRBJ2-7, with D possibly being TRBD2 (5 bases). The CDR3 has 13 residues. Looked up from germline, CDR1 is SGHRS and CDR2 is YFSETQ. V gave up 3 bases and J gave up 1 base, with 8 bases separating them.

The chain uses TRBV7-2 and TRBJ2-1; D is perhaps TRBD2 (6 bases). The CDR3 sequence is 16 residues long. The V end was cut by 6 bases, the J end by 6 bases, with 21 bases between. Germline-derived CDR1 and CDR2 are SGHTA and FQGNSA. The chain's CDR3 is CASSPGVVGGPNEQFF. The CDR3 DNA sequence: TGTGCCAGCAGTCCCGGTGTCGTAGGAGGGCCCAATGAGCAGTTCTTC.

The chain uses TRBV5-1 and TRBJ1-1, with D possibly matching TRBD1 (5 bases). Germline values: CDR1 SGHRS, CDR2 YFSETQ. Trimming cost V 1 base and J 3 bases, with 13 bases left between them. CDR3 length: 15 residues. The chain's CDR3 is CASSLTGLLDTEAFF. CDR3 sequence (DNA): TGCGCCAGCAGCTTGACAGGCCTCCTTGACACTGAAGCTTTCTTT.

This chain uses TRBV7-8 with TRBJ2-2, with TRBD1 matching 8 bases. Germline-derived CDR1 and CDR2 are SGHVS and FQNEAQ. The CDR3 extends over 16 amino acids. Trimming at V came to 4 bases and at J to 4 bases, leaving 8 bases not matched to a gene. CDR3: CASSYLGQGTTGELFF. Written as DNA, the CDR3 is TGTGCCAGCAGCTACTTAGGACAGGGAACCACCGGGGAGCTGTTTTTT.

This chain links TRBV19 with TRBJ2-5; 8 bases fit TRBD1. Germline lookup yields CDR1 LNHDA and CDR2 SQIVND (reference sequence). CDR3 length: 14 residues. Losses at the gene ends were 6 bases for V and 4 bases for J; bases not matched to a gene: 7. The CDR3 protein is CASSPGTGLETQYF. The CDR3, as DNA: TGTGCCAGTAGCCCGGGGACAGGCCTAGAGACCCAGTACTTC. The whole variable domain, filled in from reference TRBV19 and TRBJ2-5, reads DGGITQSPKYLFRKEGQNVTLSCEQNLNHDAMYWYRQDPGQGLRLIYYSQIVNDFQKGDIAEGYSVSREKKESFPLTVTSAQKNPTAFYLCASSPGTGLETQYFGPGTRLLVL.

To note about this clone: Germline and junction disagree at one end, which may indicate a read error. The chain carries TRBV7-7 and TRBJ2-1; 7 bases are a match to TRBD1. Germline V gene data show CDR1 as SSHAT and CDR2 as FNYEAQ (reference sequence). This CDR3 is 15 amino acids long. This chain's CDR3 is CASSRTGSSYNEQFF. The CDR3 DNA reads TGTGCTAGCAGCCGGACAGGTAGCTCCTACAATGAGCAGTTCTTC.

Comments on this clone: Other DNA sequences in this specimen translate into the identical CDR3. The rearrangement joins TRBV6-5 to TRBJ2-1; tentatively, D is TRBD1 (5 bases). Germline V lookup: CDR1 MNHEY, CDR2 SVGAGI. Trimming removed 4 bases from V and 0 bases from J, with 10 bases in between. This CDR3 has 15 amino acids. The CDR3 DNA is TGTGCCAGCAGTTTTCGCGACAGCTCCTACAATGAGCAGTTCTTC. Translated: CASSFRDSSYNEQFF.

This clone was counted a few times. The rearrangement joins TRBV11-3 to TRBJ2-7; 9 positions agree with TRBD1. The CDR3 totals 15 residues. The germline CDR1 and CDR2 sequences are SGHNT and YENEEA. Germline trimming cut 3 bases from V and 4 bases from J; bases unmatched to any gene: 7. In DNA form, the CDR3 reads TGTGCCAGCAGCTTGGGACAGGGTTTTGAGTACGAGCAGTACTTC. Translating gives CASSLGQGFEYEQYF.

This chain joins TRBV7-2 and TRBJ2-7, with a weak D call TRBD1 (5 bases). The CDR3 loop spans 14 amino acids. Trimming cost V 5 bases and J 2 bases, with 13 bases left between them. Germline CDR1 and CDR2: SGHTA and FQGNSA. The CDR3 loop is CASSPAQATYEQYF. The CDR3, as DNA: TGTGCCAGCAGCCCCGCACAGGCTACCTACGAGCAGTACTTC.

This clone has only a few counts. V usage is TRBV7-9 and J usage is TRBJ1-5; the match to TRBD1 covers 7 bases. J gave up 4 bases and V 5 bases, and 5 bases lay outside the gene matches. CDR3 length: 14 residues. Looked up from germline, CDR1 is SEHNR and CDR2 is FQNEAQ (reference sequence). CDR3 sequence reads: CASSAPGGNQPQHF. CDR3 bases: TGTGCCAGCAGCGCTCCAGGGGGAAATCAGCCCCAGCATTTT.

CDR3: CASSPFKETQYF. Written as DNA, the CDR3 is TGTGCCAGCAGTCCCTTTAAAGAGACCCAGTACTTC. The rearrangement uses TRBV12-3 or TRBV12-4 and TRBJ2-5; D gene unclear. This CDR3 is built from 12 residues. Trimming removed 5 bases from V and 3 bases from J, with 7 bases in between.

The J gene is TRBJ2-3, the V gene TRBV7-9; no reliable D call. The germline V gene has CDR1 SEHNR and CDR2 FQNEAQ (reference sequence). The CDR3 covers 10 residues. V lost 8 bases and J lost 6, with 6 bases in between. CDR3 protein: CASGRDTQYF. The DNA for the CDR3 is TGTGCCAGCGGTCGGGATACGCAGTATTTT.

V and J are TRBV7-2 and TRBJ2-2, with 8 bases fitting TRBD2. The CDR3 runs 16 residues. Germline V lookup: CDR1 SGHTA, CDR2 FQGNSA. The V gene end was trimmed by 5 bases and the J gene end by 4 bases; junction bases not matched to a gene: 9. CDR3 residues: CASSQSGSLVTGELFF. As DNA, the CDR3 is TGTGCCAGCAGCCAAAGCGGGAGTCTAGTCACCGGGGAGCTGTTTTTT. Full variable domain (missing parts from reference TRBV7-2 and TRBJ2-2): GAGVSQSPSNKVTEKGKDVELRCDPISGHTALYWYRQSLGQGLEFLIYFQGNSAPDKSGLPSDRFSAERTGGSVSTLTIQRTQQEDSAVYLCASSQSGSLVTGELFFGEGSRLTVL.

The V and J genes are TRBV14 and TRBJ2-7; 7 positions match TRBD1. Germline V lookup: CDR1 SGHDN, CDR2 FVKESK. This CDR3 is 13 amino acids long. The junction had 0 bases not matched to a gene; V was cut back by 4 bases and J by 0 bases. CDR3 amino acids: CASSRDSSYEQYF. The DNA for the CDR3 is TGTGCCAGCAGCCGGGACAGCTCCTACGAGCAGTACTTC.